The 21 T cell receptor beta chains below all came from one sample that was sequenced in a study of blood T cells in healthy people across ages. A second PCR of roughly 7 to 11 cycles used a sample-barcoded 5' primer and a J-beta primer mix. TCRdb re-analysed the 5' RACE reads in MiXCR, keeping a single row per CDR3 protein. The sample lists 650,000 to 1,000,000 distinct CDR3 sequences; roughly 40% were seen once. The sequenced sample consisted of blood. These receptors all come from a man between 18 and 35 years old in good health.

This sequence joins TRBV12-3 or TRBV12-4 and TRBJ1-6; D call uncertain. The CDR3 spans 15 residues. The V gene lost 3 bases and the J gene lost 5 bases, with 11 bases spanning the gap. The CDR3 region is CASSFTTGDNSPLHF. As DNA, the CDR3 is TGTGCCAGCAGTTTTACGACTGGCGATAATTCACCCCTCCACTTT.

The gene calls are TRBV3-1 and TRBJ2-3, with 9 bases lining up with TRBD1. Germline V gene lookup returns CDR1 LGHDT and CDR2 YNNKEL (reference sequence). With V trimmed by 4 bases and J by 0 bases, 5 bases remained unmatched. The CDR3 totals 16 residues. CDR3 sequence reads: CASSPDRGLSTDTQYF. The CDR3 region has the DNA TGTGCCAGCAGCCCGGACAGGGGACTGAGCACAGATACGCAGTATTTT.

The gene calls are TRBV14 and TRBJ2-2, with D hard to call. Germline CDR1 reads SGHDN; CDR2 reads FVKESK. V lost 5 bases to trimming and J lost 0 bases, with 10 bases between them. This CDR3 is built from 15 residues. The CDR3 reads CASSDWRSNTGELFF. CDR3 nucleotides: TGTGCCAGCAGCGATTGGCGTTCGAACACCGGGGAGCTGTTTTTT.

This chain uses TRBV3-1 with TRBJ1-6; D unresolved. CDR3 length equals 14 residues. Germline-derived CDR1 and CDR2 are LGHDT and YNNKEL (reference sequence). The V and J ends lost 1 base and 7 bases respectively, with 8 bases between them. Here the CDR3 DNA reads TGTGCCAGCAGCCAAGTAGGGTTAAATTCACCCCTCCACTTT. Residues: CASSQVGLNSPLHF. The variable domain in full, completed from reference TRBV3-1 and TRBJ1-6, reads DTAVSQTPKYLVTQMGNDKSIKCEQNLGHDTMYWYKQDSKKFLKIMFSYNNKELIINETVPNRFSPKSPDKAHLNLHINSLELGDSAVYFCASSQVGLNSPLHFGNGTRLTVT.

The chain couples TRBV14 to TRBJ2-5; 10 positions agree with TRBD2. Germline CDR1 reads SGHDN; CDR2 reads FVKESK. V lost 5 bases, J lost 1 base, and 10 bases stayed unmatched. This CDR3 contains 17 residues. The CDR3 loop is CASSTGHSGGLQETQYF. The CDR3 nucleotides are TGTGCCAGCAGCACAGGACATAGCGGGGGGCTCCAAGAGACCCAGTACTTC.

The sample holds a few counts of this clonotype. The genes are TRBV6-1 and TRBJ2-3, with TRBD2 matching 10 bases. The V gene's germline CDR1 is MNHNS and CDR2 SASEGT. V was clipped by 7 bases and J by 2 bases; unmatched bases: 9. The CDR3 is 16 amino acids. The CDR3 region is CASMVASGGYTDTQYF. For the CDR3, the DNA is TGTGCCAGCATGGTGGCTAGCGGGGGATACACAGATACGCAGTATTTT.

The chain recombines TRBV30 with TRBJ1-1, with TRBD1 identical over 8 bases. V shed 4 bases, J shed 4 bases, and the junction held 20 bases outside the gene matches. Germline CDR1 and CDR2: GTSNPN and SVGIG (reference sequence). This CDR3 region has 18 residues. In DNA, the CDR3 is TGTGCCTGGACCCGGTCCTTTGGGACAGGCCGGCAGACCACTGAAGCTTTCTTT. This codes for CAWTRSFGTGRQTTEAFF.

This clonotype has just a few counts. The rearrangement joins TRBV3-1 to TRBJ2-3; maybe TRBD1 (6 bases). V lost 2 bases to trimming and J lost 10 bases, with 13 bases between them. This CDR3 region has 13 residues. Germline V lookup: CDR1 LGHDT, CDR2 YNNKEL (reference sequence). CDR3 in DNA: TGTGCCAGCAGCCAAAACAGGGAAAGGTCGCAGTATTTT. It specifies CASSQNRERSQYF.

Ten or more counts support this clonotype. The chain links TRBV20-1 to TRBJ2-1, with 7 bases fitting TRBD1. The CDR3 is made up of 11 amino acids. The J segment lost 6 bases and the V segment lost 4 bases, leaving 0 bases of the junction unmatched. Germline CDR1 reads DFQATT; CDR2 reads SNEGSKA (reference sequence). The CDR3 loop reads CSATGGNEQFF. In DNA, the CDR3 is TGCAGTGCTACAGGGGGCAATGAGCAGTTCTTC.

A few counts support this clonotype. The V gene is TRBV5-1, the J gene TRBJ2-5, with TRBD2 as a possible D gene (5 bases). The CDR3 is 13 amino acids. Trimming cost V 4 bases and J 11 bases, with 18 bases left between them. CDR1 is SGHRS, CDR2 YFSETQ, per germline. CDR3 region: CASSLEGRDEQYF. CDR3 in DNA: TGCGCCAGCAGCCTAGAGGGTAGGGATGAGCAGTACTTC.

Ten or more counts support this clonotype. The V and J genes are TRBV12-3 or TRBV12-4 and TRBJ2-3; D call uncertain. The length of the CDR3 is 17 residues. Trimming cost V 5 bases and J 6 bases, with 24 bases left between them. The CDR3 region has the DNA TGTGCCAGCAGTCAGTTTGGGCCGAGATTAAAAGGGGATACGCAGTATTTT. The encoded protein is CASSQFGPRLKGDTQYF.

This clonotype came up many times. The rearrangement uses TRBV20-1 and TRBJ2-5; tentatively, D is TRBD1 or TRBD2 (5 bases each). CDR1 and CDR2 (germline): DFQATT, SNEGSKA (reference sequence). V gave up 5 bases and J gave up 9 bases, with 13 bases separating them. This CDR3 spans 11 amino acids. The chain's CDR3 is CSAWGPGPQYF. DNA of the CDR3: TGCAGTGCTTGGGGCCCGGGGCCCCAGTACTTC.

There are a few counts of this clonotype. The CDR3 DNA sequence: TGTGCCAGCAGCTTAGCCCCCCCAATAGACGGCTACACCTTC. Protein: CASSLAPPIDGYTF. This rearrangement joins TRBV7-2 to TRBJ1-2; D not resolved. The CDR3 extends over 14 amino acids. The germline V gene has CDR1 SGHTA and CDR2 FQGNSA. Trimming removed 0 bases at V and 8 bases at J, with 13 bases between.

This clonotype has only one observation. This sequence may be a read error, since a much larger clone differs from it by one base. This chain joins TRBV12-3 or TRBV12-4 and TRBJ2-1, with a tentative D call TRBD2 (7 bases). The CDR3 extends over 14 amino acids. This chain's CDR3 is CANSPEGGLDEQFF. The CDR3 DNA sequence: TGTGCCAACAGTCCCGAGGGGGGGTTGGATGAGCAGTTCTTC.

The rearrangement links TRBV20-1 to TRBJ2-5; D is perhaps TRBD2 (7 bases). The ends were cut back, 5 bases at V and 5 bases at J, with 15 bases in the middle. Looked up from germline, CDR1 is DFQATT and CDR2 is SNEGSKA (reference sequence). The CDR3 contains 13 residues. DNA of the CDR3: TGCAGTGCTGTGGGGGGGCCGGAGGAGACCCAGTACTTC. Residues: CSAVGGPEETQYF.

This chain uses TRBV7-6 with TRBJ2-3; TRBD2 might be the D (6 bases). The CDR3 runs to 14 residues. The V gene's germline CDR1 is SGHVS and CDR2 FNYEAQ. Between the trimmed V and J ends, which lost 6 bases and 6 bases, there was a span of 16 bases. CDR3 protein: CASRRFEGRDTQYF. For the CDR3, the DNA is TGTGCCAGCAGGCGCTTTGAGGGGAGGGATACGCAGTATTTT.

J is TRBJ1-2 and V is TRBV6-5; D is undetermined. The germline gives CDR1 MNHEY, CDR2 SVGAGI. CDR3 length: 13 residues. Trimming shortened V by 1 base and J by 4 bases, and 7 bases separated the two germline ends. The CDR3 coding sequence is TGTGCCAGCAGTTACTTTGGGCCCTATGGCTACACCTTC. Residues: CASSYFGPYGYTF.

This clonotype came up many times. The chain links TRBV7-9 to TRBJ2-7; D is uncertain. The CDR3 length is 15 residues. Germline V gene sequence: CDR1 SEHNR, CDR2 FQNEAQ (reference sequence). V lost 2 bases, J lost 10 bases, and 21 bases lay in between. CDR3 residues: CASSLSESTDLTQYF. The CDR3 bases are TGTGCCAGCAGCTTATCCGAAAGTACGGACCTCACCCAGTACTTC.

In this sample, this clonotype turned up a few times. This rearrangement joins TRBV5-1 to TRBJ1-1; perhaps TRBD1 as D (5 bases). Looked up from germline, CDR1 is SGHRS and CDR2 is YFSETQ. CDR3 length: 14 residues. Trimming stripped 4 bases from V and 1 base from J, with 11 bases between. Here the CDR3 reads CASSQDTENTEAFF. As DNA, the CDR3 is TGCGCCAGCAGCCAGGACACGGAGAACACTGAAGCTTTCTTT.

The chain couples TRBV5-5 to TRBJ2-3; D is possibly TRBD1 or TRBD2 (6 bases each). Trimming stripped 0 bases from V and 2 bases from J, with 16 bases between. This CDR3 comprises 17 residues. Germline V gives CDR1 SGHKS, CDR2 YYEKEE (reference sequence). CDR3 region: CASSLGGRTVPTDTQYF. CDR3 DNA: TGTGCCAGCAGCTTGGGGGGGAGGACAGTACCCACAGATACGCAGTATTTT.

The table lists this clonotype with a few counts. The chain combines TRBV14 with TRBJ2-1; D unclear. The germline V and J ends were trimmed by 1 base and 7 bases, with 5 bases remaining between them. Germline CDR1 is SGHDN and CDR2 is FVKESK. CDR3 length: 12 residues. The CDR3: CASSQAPNEQFF. As DNA, the CDR3 is TGTGCCAGCAGCCAAGCTCCAAATGAGCAGTTCTTC. The full variable domain, completed using reference TRBV14 and TRBJ2-1, is EAGVTQFPSHSVIEKGQTVTLRCDPISGHDNLYWYRRVMGKEIKFLLHFVKESKQDESGMPNNRFLAERTGGTYSTLKVQPAELEDSGVYFCASSQAPNEQFFGPGTRLTVL.